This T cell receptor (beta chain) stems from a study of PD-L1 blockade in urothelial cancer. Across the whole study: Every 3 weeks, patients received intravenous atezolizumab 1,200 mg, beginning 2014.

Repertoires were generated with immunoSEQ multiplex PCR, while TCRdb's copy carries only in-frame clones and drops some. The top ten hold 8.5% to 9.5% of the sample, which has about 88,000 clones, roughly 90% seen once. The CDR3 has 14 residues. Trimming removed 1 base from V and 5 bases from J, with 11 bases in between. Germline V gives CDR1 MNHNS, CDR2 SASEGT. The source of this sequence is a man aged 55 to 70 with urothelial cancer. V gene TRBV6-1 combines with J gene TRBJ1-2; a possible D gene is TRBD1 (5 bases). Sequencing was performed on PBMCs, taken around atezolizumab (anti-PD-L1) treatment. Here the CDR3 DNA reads TGTGCCAGCAGTGAAGTCCAGGGTTGGTATGGCTACACCTTC. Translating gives CASSEVQGWYGYTF.